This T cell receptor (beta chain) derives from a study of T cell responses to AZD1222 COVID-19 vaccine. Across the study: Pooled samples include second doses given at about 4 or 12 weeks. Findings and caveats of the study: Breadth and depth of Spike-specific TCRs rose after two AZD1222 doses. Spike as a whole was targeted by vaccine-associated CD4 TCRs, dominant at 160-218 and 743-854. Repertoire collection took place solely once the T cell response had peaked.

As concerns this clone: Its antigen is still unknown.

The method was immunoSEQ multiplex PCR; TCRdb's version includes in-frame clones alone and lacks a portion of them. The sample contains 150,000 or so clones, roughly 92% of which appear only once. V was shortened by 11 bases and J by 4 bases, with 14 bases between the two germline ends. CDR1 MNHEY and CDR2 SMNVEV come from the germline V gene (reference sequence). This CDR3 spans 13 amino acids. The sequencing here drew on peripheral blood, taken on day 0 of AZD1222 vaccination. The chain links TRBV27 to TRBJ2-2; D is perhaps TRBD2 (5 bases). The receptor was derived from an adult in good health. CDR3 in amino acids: CASRVAGTGELFF. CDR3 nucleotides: TGTGCCTCTCGGGTGGCGGGCACCGGGGAGCTGTTTTTT.